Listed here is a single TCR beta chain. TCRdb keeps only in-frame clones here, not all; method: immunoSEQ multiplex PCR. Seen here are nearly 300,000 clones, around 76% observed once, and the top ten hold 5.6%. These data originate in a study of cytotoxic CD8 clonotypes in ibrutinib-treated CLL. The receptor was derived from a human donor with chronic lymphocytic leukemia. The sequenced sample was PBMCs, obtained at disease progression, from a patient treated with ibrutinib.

The DNA for the CDR3 is TGTGCCAGCAGCCGCCGGACATTTGGGACTGAAGCTTTCTTT. Amino acids: CASSRRTFGTEAFF. The chain joins TRBV7-2 to TRBJ1-1; weak D call: TRBD1 (5 bases). This CDR3 spans 14 amino acids. CDR1 SGHTA and CDR2 FQGNSA come from the germline V gene. Trimming left V 5 bases short and J 5 bases short, with 15 bases between.